This T cell receptor (beta chain) was captured in a study of T cells after yellow fever vaccination. Regarding the study as a whole: Repertoires obtained by FACS sorting could include abundant clonotypes that entered as contaminants from the bulk population.

The CDR3 sequence is 13 residues long. Trimming took 9 bases from V and 2 from J, leaving 11 bases between them. Germline lookup yields CDR1 MGHRA and CDR2 YSYEKL. Regarding this clonotype: As yet, its antigen is unknown.

A single record per CDR3 protein comes from TCRdb applying MiXCR to the 5' RACE reads. The sample contains more than 300,000 distinct CDR3 sequences, over 8.5% of which appear only once. The TCR comes from a man younger than 30 who received the YFV17D yellow fever vaccine. The V gene is TRBV4-1, the J gene TRBJ2-4; the D gene is possibly TRBD1 (6 bases). Material: CD4+ T cells sorted from PBMCs, obtained 45 days after the yellow fever booster vaccination. The CDR3 bases are TGCGCCAGACTCGGACAGACCAAAAACATTCAGTACTTC. Translated, it gives CARLGQTKNIQYF.